The clone carrying this T cell receptor beta chain has just a few counts. Antigen: not known. A much larger clone lies a single base off, so this may be a read error. Time point here: newly diagnosed GD, antithyroid drugs for less than 3 months. PBMC RNA served as the TCR library source. The sample belongs to a study of regulatory T cells in long-lasting Graves disease. The CDR3 is made up of 16 amino acids. Germline lookup yields CDR1 KGHDR and CDR2 SFDVKD. With 5 bases removed from V and 0 bases from J, the gap between germline ends came to 14 bases. Whole-study findings and limits: Persistent disease showed a preference for TRBV28, TRBJ1-2 and TRBJ2-5.

Investigators prepared the TCR beta libraries by applying iRepertoire HTBI primers and Arm-PCR of CDR3 regions. MiXCR was run by TCRdb on the multiplex PCR reads, yielding one entry per CDR3 protein. Of 400,000 to 550,000 distinct CDR3 sequences in the sample, about 15% are singletons; the top ten hold approximately 15%. The same data also contributed to another study, on T cells in Graves' hyperthyroidism and ophthalmopathy. That paper adds: The TCR CDR3 was amplified in a first-round RT-PCR using the HTBI primer set.

The chain is built from TRBV24-1 and TRBJ2-3; a weak D match, TRBD2 (5 bases). The input for sequencing was peripheral blood mononuclear cells (PBMCs), taken at new diagnosis, from a patient treated with antithyroid drugs. This sequence originates from a woman in her 30s with Graves disease. The chain's CDR3 is CATSGASGASTDTQYF. CDR3 nucleotide sequence: TGTGCCACCAGTGGTGCAAGCGGAGCTAGCACAGATACGCAGTATTTT.